Listed here is a single TCR beta chain. Germline CDR1 reads SGHDT; CDR2 reads YYEEEE. The CDR3 covers 15 residues. Trimming pared 6 bases from V and 0 bases from J, leaving 13 bases between. Each CDR3 protein is one row after TCRdb ran MiXCR on the RT-PCR reads. The top ten clones hold about 3.6% of a sample with hundreds of thousands of distinct CDR3 sequences, 12% to 15% of them seen once. The chain has TRBV5-6 and TRBJ1-3; D remains ambiguous. This receptor was taken from a female donor in good health, serving as a healthy control. Sequenced sample: memory CD4+ T cells from blood. CDR3 nucleotides: TGTGCCAGCAACTCGAAGACATCCTCTGGAAACACCATATATTTT. It encodes CASNSKTSSGNTIYF.